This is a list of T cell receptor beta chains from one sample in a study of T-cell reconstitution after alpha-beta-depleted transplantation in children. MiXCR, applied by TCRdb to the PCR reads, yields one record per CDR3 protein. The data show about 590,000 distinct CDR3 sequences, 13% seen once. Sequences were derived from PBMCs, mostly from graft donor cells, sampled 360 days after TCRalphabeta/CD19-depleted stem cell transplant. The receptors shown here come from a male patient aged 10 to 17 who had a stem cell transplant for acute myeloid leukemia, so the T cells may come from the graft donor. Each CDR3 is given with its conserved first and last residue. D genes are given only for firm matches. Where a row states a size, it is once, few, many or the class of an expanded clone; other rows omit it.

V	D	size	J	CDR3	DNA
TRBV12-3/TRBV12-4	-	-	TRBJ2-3	CASAYGLTDTQYF	TGTGCCAGCGCCTACGGACTAACAGATACGCAGTATTTT
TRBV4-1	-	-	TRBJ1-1	CASSPAPTENTEAFF	TGCGCCAGCAGCCCGGCCCCGACAGAGAACACTGAAGCTTTCTTT
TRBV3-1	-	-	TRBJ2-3	CVSGPAASTDTQYF	TGTGTAAGTGGCCCGGCGGCCAGCACAGATACGCAGTATTTT
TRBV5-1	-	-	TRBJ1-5	CASSQRGGGIDQPQHF	TGCGCCAGCAGCCAGAGGGGGGGCGGAATAGATCAGCCCCAGCATTTT
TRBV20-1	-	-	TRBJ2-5	CSASAGWGETQYF	TGCAGTGCTAGTGCAGGGTGGGGCGAGACCCAGTACTTC
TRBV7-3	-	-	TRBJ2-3	CASSLIAFPDTQYF	TGTGCCAGCAGCTTAATAGCCTTCCCAGATACGCAGTATTTT
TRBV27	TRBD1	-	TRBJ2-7	CASSSPGQYSYEQYF	TGTGCCAGCAGTTCGCCGGGACAGTACTCCTACGAGCAGTACTTC
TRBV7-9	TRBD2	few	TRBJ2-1	CASSPFAVAGHNEQFF	TGTGCCAGCAGCCCCTTTGCGGTAGCGGGACACAATGAGCAGTTCTTC
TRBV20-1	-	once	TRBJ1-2	CSARLQAAGYTF	TGCAGTGCTAGATTACAGGCGGCTGGCTACACCTTC
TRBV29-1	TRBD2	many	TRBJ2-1	CSVPPSGSWNEQFF	TGCAGCGTTCCACCTAGCGGGAGTTGGAATGAGCAGTTCTTC
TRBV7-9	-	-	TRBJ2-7	CASSLPTVTRNPYEQYF	TGTGCCAGCAGCTTACCTACGGTGACGCGTAACCCCTACGAGCAGTACTTC
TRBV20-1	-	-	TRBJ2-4	CSASGTDENIQYF	TGCAGTGCTTCCGGGACCGACGAAAACATTCAGTACTTC